This paragraph covers one TCR beta chain sequence. The antigen it recognizes is unknown. No quality values exist for individual bases; no much larger clone is one base distant. Trimming takes 3 bases from V and 8 bases from J, and the germline ends sit 13 bases apart. CDR1 SQVTM and CDR2 ANQGSEA were looked up in the germline V gene. The CDR3 starts with the cysteine, ends with the phenylalanine, and has 12 residues. The CDR3 DNA has 36 bases and is translated from base 1. This record belongs to a study of OX40 agonist ivuxolimab in advanced cancers. Turning to the overall study: Ivuxolimab was a fully human IgG2 agonistic monoclonal antibody targeting the costimulatory receptor OX40 (CD134). Intravenous ivuxolimab was administered to patients every 2 weeks at six dose levels: 0.01, 0.1, 0.3, 1.5, 3 and 10 mg/kg. Of the 50 to 55 dose-escalation patients, hepatocellular carcinoma was present in roughly 19, melanoma in some 15, renal cell carcinoma in 9 and head and neck cancer in 9. A male proportion of roughly 80% and a mean age of roughly 58 years, ranging from 23 to 79, were recorded for the dose-escalation cohort. Patients were allowed to have had prior anti-PD-1, anti-PD-L1 or anti-CTLA-4 therapy, and 40% to 45% of the dose-escalation patients had previously received checkpoint inhibitors. Partial responses occurred in three dose-escalation patients, of whom one had hepatocellular carcinoma and two had cutaneous melanoma. Peripheral TCRbeta sequencing aimed to test whether ivuxolimab altered TCR sequence diversity and caused clonal T-cell expansion. The paper describes the monotherapy dose-escalation part (N ≈ 50 patients) of the phase I trial of ivuxolimab. Results and caveats for the whole study, not just this receptor: After ivuxolimab, CD8+ T cells had more expanded clones than CD4+ T cells on average. At doses from 0.1 to 3.0 mg/kg, clonal expansion was seen in both CD4+ and CD8+ blood T cells between baseline and week 6. The antigen specificity of the peripheral T cells that underwent clonal expansion was not determined. Low levels of normalized T-cell clonal expansion were also seen in some patients who did not respond. In the 0.1-3.0 mg/kg groups, partial responders were among the patients with the lowest normalized peripheral clonal expansion, particularly in CD8+ T cells.

Patients with autoimmune disease history or receiving systemic immunosuppression were excluded from the trial. Peripheral blood for TCR sequencing was collected from all dose cohorts at baseline, on cycle 4 day 1, and on cycle 7 day 1. Samples were obtained from an open-label, multicenter, first-in-human phase I dose-escalation trial of ivuxolimab. The trial enrolled adults with locally advanced or metastatic head and neck squamous cell, hepatocellular, melanoma or renal cell carcinoma. Before TCR sequencing, CD4+ and CD8+ T cells were separately sorted from peripheral blood. Genomic DNA was isolated from the sorted cells so that the TCRbeta CDR3 region could be sequenced. The immunoSEQ Assay was used to sequence the TCRbeta CDR3 regions. TCRdb's version of the immuneACCESS table is confined to in-frame rearrangements and falls short of the full clone set. An unresolved V gene accounts for under half of the shortfall where checked; the remainder is of unknown origin. This sample lists 65,000 to 95,000 clones; 87% were detected once. The ten top clones hold approximately 6.2% of the sample.

This chain joins TRBV29-1 to TRBJ1-2; a confident D gene designation cannot be given. Sequences were derived from CD4+ or CD8+ T cells sorted from blood, sampled in a trial of the OX40 agonist ivuxolimab. The sequence derives from an adult with an advanced solid tumor such as melanoma, head and neck, liver or kidney cancer. The DNA sequence is as follows: TGCAGCGTTGACGAAACCGCCGGAGGCTACACCTTC. Protein translation: CSVDETAGGYTF.